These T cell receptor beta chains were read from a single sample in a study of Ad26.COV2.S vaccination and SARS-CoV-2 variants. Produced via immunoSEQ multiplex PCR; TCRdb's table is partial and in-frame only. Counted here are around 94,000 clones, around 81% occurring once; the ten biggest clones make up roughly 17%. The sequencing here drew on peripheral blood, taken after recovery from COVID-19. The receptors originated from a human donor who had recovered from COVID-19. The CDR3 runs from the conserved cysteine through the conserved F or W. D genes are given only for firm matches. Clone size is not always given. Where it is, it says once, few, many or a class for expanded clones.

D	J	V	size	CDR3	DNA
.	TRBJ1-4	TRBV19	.	CASSSPATVGEKLFF	TGTGCCAGTAGTTCCCCAGCGACAGTTGGTGAAAAACTGTTTTTT
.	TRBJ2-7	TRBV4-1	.	CASSQPTHSYEQYF	TGCGCCAGCAGCCAACCCACTCATTCCTACGAGCAGTACTTC
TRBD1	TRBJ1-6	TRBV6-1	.	CASSERLGQGNF	TGTGCCAGCAGTGAAAGGTTGGGACAGGGCAACTTT
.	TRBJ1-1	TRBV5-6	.	CASSRRTGTTNTEAFF	TGTGCCAGCAGCCGGAGAACCGGGACAACGAACACTGAAGCTTTCTTT
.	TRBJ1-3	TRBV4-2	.	CASSQDFRAPSGNTIYF	TGTGCCAGCAGCCAAGATTTTCGGGCTCCCTCTGGAAACACCATATATTTT
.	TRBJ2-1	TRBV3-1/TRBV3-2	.	CASSQEVGQQFF	TGTGCCAGCAGCCAAGAAGTGGGACAGCAGTTCTTC
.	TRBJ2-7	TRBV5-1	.	CASSLAVELLHYEQYF	TGCGCCAGCAGCTTGGCCGTCGAATTACTACACTACGAGCAGTACTTC
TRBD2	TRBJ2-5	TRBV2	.	CASAGLAGEETQYF	TGTGCCAGCGCGGGACTAGCGGGAGAAGAGACCCAGTACTTC
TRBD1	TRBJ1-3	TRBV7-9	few	CASRRQGQDSGNTIYF	TGTGCCAGCAGACGACAGGGCCAAGACTCTGGAAACACCATATATTTT
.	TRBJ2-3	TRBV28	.	CASGTLEDTQYF	TGTGCCAGCGGGACACTAGAAGATACGCAGTATTTT
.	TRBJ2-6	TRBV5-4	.	CASRTTGSGANVLTF	TGTGCCAGCAGAACTACAGGGTCTGGGGCCAACGTCCTGACTTTC
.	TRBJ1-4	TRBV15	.	CATSRDLTENEKLFF	TGTGCCACCAGCAGAGATCTTACAGAAAATGAAAAACTGTTTTTT
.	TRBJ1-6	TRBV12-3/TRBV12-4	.	CASRDQWYAPLHF	TGTGCCAGCAGGGATCAGTGGTACGCACCCCTCCACTTT
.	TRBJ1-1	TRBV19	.	CASSQRLNTEAFF	TGTGCCAGTAGCCAGCGATTGAACACTGAAGCTTTCTTT
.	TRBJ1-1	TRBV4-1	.	CASSLLTGTNINTEAFF	TGCGCCAGCAGCCTCTTGACCGGGACGAATATAAACACTGAAGCTTTCTTT
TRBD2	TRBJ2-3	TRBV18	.	CASSRLAGGPSTDTQYF	TGTGCCAGCTCACGACTAGCGGGGGGCCCTAGCACAGATACGCAGTATTTT
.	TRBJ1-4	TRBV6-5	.	CASSYSREGGKLFF	TGTGCCAGCAGTTACTCCCGCGAGGGGGGGAAACTGTTTTTT
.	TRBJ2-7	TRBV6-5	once	CASLTGDSSSYEQYF	TGTGCCAGCCTTACCGGGGACTCCAGCTCCTACGAGCAGTACTTC
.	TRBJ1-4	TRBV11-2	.	CASSLGPTNEKLFF	TGTGCCAGCAGCTTAGGTCCAACTAATGAAAAACTGTTTTTT
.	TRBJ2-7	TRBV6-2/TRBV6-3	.	CASSYAQGRGSYEQYF	TGTGCCAGCAGTTACGCCCAGGGAAGGGGCTCCTACGAGCAGTACTTC
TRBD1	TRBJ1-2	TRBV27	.	CASGRTGTTFNYGYTF	TGTGCCAGCGGAAGGACAGGGACGACTTTTAACTATGGCTACACCTTC
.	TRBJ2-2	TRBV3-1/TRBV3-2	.	CASSDGAGRNTGELFF	TGTGCCAGCAGCGACGGCGCGGGGAGGAACACCGGGGAGCTGTTTTTT
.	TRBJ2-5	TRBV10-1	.	CASSEGGTVQETQYF	TGCGCCAGCAGTGAGGGTGGGACGGTGCAAGAGACCCAGTACTTC
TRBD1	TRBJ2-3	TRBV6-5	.	CASSYFKDRGVDTQYF	TGTGCCAGCAGTTACTTTAAGGACAGGGGCGTGGATACGCAGTATTTT
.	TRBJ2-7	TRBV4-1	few	CASSQLFGVLTYYEQYF	TGCGCCAGCAGCCAATTGTTCGGGGTTCTGACCTACTACGAGCAGTACTTC
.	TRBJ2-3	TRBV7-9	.	CASSLNSWTTDTQYF	TGTGCCAGCAGCTTAAATAGCTGGACTACAGATACGCAGTATTTT